This TCR beta chain was captured by sequencing in a study of glioma-infiltrating T cells. Study results and caveats: Above-expected tissue-blood divergence occurred in all gliomas, most in low-grade ones.

Using RNA template, CDR3s of TCR alpha and beta were amplified with iRepertoire arm-PCR. TCRdb re-analysed the multiplex PCR reads in MiXCR, keeping a single row per CDR3 protein. The table records roughly 100,000 distinct CDR3 sequences, around 28% of them present only once. The germline CDR1 and CDR2 sequences are MNHNS and SASEGT. This CDR3 contains 12 residues. V was clipped by 5 bases and J by 7 bases, with 6 bases between them. This clonotype was counted ten times or more. Its antigen is unidentified. The J gene is TRBJ1-6, the V gene TRBV6-1; D remains ambiguous. The specimen sequenced was glioma tissue, nonneoplastic brain tissue, or PBMCs (not recorded which). The TCR comes from a human donor with low-grade glioma or glioblastoma, undergoing nonglioma brain surgery, or in good health (not recorded which). The CDR3 DNA reads as TGTGCCAGCAGTTTCGGGAATTCACCCCTCCACTTT. Its protein product is CASSFGNSPLHF.